A single sample is the source of the 4 T cell receptor beta chains below, sequenced in a study of blood T cell repertoires in COVID-19 (dated by TCRdb to the early 2020s). The library was generated by the immunoSEQ multiplex PCR assay. TCRdb provides this immuneACCESS table in a form limited to in-frame rearrangements. Some clones are lacking; in checked studies, under half of them reflect an unresolved V gene, and why the rest are absent is not known. The sample yields about 200,000 clones; roughly three quarters were counted once. The ten top clones hold around 6% of the sample. Source material: peripheral blood. The receptor set was obtained from a woman in her forties with COVID-19, enrolled during active disease.

V gene TRBV19 combines with J gene TRBJ2-6; D not certain. CDR1 and CDR2 (germline): LNHDA, SQIVND (reference sequence). V was pared by 3 bases and J by 3 bases, with 6 bases between. This CDR3 region has 14 residues. The CDR3 sequence: CASSIRIGANVLTF. DNA for the CDR3: TGTGCCAGTAGTATCCGTATTGGGGCCAACGTCCTGACTTTC.

J is TRBJ1-2 and V is TRBV5-3; D not certain. TRBV5-3 has ORF status, its function being uncertain. The CDR3 totals 13 residues. Trimming left V 4 bases short and J 4 bases short, with 11 bases between. CDR3 DNA: TGTGCCAGAAGCGATAGACAATTCTATGGCTACACCTTC. It codes for CARSDRQFYGYTF.

A few counts support this clone. The chain combines TRBV5-1 with TRBJ2-5, with D possibly being TRBD1 (5 bases). Trimming stripped 7 bases from V and 4 bases from J, with 20 bases between. Looked up from germline, CDR1 is SGHRS and CDR2 is YFSETQ. The CDR3 consists of 15 residues. The CDR3 DNA follows: TGCGCCAGCTTTTCTGGCAGGGTACTTGGAGAGACCCAGTACTTC. Translating gives CASFSGRVLGETQYF.

The V gene is TRBV5-4, the J gene TRBJ1-1, with no clear D. From germline, CDR1 is SGHNT and CDR2 YYREEE (reference sequence). V was clipped by 0 bases and J by 10 bases, with 13 bases between them. The CDR3 sequence is 13 residues long. CDR3 DNA sequence: TGTGCCAGCAGCTTGGGTAGGGAGGGAATAGCTTTCTTT. It encodes CASSLGREGIAFF. The whole variable domain, filled in from reference TRBV5-4 and TRBJ1-1, reads ETGVTQSPTHLIKTRGQQVTLRCSSQSGHNTVSWYQQALGQGPQFIFQYYREEENGRGNFPPRFSGLQFPNYSSELNVNALELDDSALYLCASSLGREGIAFFGQGTRLTVV.